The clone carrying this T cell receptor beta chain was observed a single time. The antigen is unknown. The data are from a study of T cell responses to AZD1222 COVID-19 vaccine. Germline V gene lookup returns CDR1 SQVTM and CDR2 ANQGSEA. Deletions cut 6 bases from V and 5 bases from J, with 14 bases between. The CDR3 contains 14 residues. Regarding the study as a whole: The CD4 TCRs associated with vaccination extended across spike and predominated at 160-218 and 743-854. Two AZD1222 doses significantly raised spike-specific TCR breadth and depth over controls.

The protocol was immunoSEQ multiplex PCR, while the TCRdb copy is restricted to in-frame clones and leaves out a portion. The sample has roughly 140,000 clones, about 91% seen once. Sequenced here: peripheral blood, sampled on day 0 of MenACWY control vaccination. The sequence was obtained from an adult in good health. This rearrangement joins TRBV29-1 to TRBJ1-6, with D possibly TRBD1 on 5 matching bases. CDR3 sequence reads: CSVAVGGDNSPLHF. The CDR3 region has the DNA TGCAGCGTCGCCGTCGGAGGGGATAATTCACCCCTCCACTTT.